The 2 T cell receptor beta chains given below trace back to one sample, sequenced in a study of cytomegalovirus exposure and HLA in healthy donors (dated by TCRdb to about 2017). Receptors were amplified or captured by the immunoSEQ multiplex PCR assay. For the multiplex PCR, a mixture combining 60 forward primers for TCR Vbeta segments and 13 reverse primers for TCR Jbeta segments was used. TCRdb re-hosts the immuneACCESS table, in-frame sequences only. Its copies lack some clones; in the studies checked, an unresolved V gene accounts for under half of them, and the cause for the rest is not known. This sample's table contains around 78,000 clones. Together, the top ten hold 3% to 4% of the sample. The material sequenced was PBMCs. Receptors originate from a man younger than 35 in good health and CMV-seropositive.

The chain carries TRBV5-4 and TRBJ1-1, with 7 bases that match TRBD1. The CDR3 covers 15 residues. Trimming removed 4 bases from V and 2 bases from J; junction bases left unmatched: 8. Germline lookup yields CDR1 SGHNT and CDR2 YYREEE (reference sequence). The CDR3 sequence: CASSQGQQFNTEAFF. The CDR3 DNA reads TGTGCCAGCAGCCAGGGACAGCAGTTTAACACTGAAGCTTTCTTT.

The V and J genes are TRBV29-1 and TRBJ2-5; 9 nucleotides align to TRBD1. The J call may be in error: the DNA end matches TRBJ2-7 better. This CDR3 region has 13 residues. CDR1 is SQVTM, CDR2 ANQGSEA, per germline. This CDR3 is CSAGQGTTYEQYF. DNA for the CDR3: TGCAGCGCGGGACAGGGCACAACCTACGAGCAGTACTTC.